The 11 T cell receptor beta chains below all came from one sample that was sequenced in a study of shared clonotypes between healthy human individuals. Data came from immunoSEQ multiplex PCR; TCRdb stores just in-frame clones and leaves some out. The repertoire consists of about 2 million clones, with about 95% occurring once and the leading ten covering less than 1.5%. Only CD45RO-negative cells positively selected for CCR7 counted as naive CD8 cells, so terminally differentiated effector memory CD45RA+ cells were excluded. Source material: naive CD8+ T cells sorted from blood. All receptors derive from a man in his late teens or twenties in good health.

The rearrangement links TRBV7-9 to TRBJ1-4; 8 bases are shared with TRBD1. The CDR3 has 16 residues. CDR1 is SEHNR, CDR2 FQNEAQ, per germline (reference sequence). The junction had 11 bases not matched to a gene; V was cut back by 5 bases and J by 6 bases. The CDR3 spells CASSPSFQGAHEKLFF. The CDR3 DNA follows: TGTGCCAGCAGCCCGTCCTTTCAGGGGGCGCATGAAAAACTGTTTTTT.

The rearrangement uses TRBV30 and TRBJ2-7; TRBD1 is a possible D gene (5 bases). The germline gives CDR1 GTSNPN, CDR2 SVGIG (reference sequence). V shed 0 bases and J shed 12 bases, with 15 bases lying between them. CDR3 size: 12 residues. The CDR3 coding sequence is TGTGCCTGGAGTGTAGACAGCACCCATCGGTACTTC. Protein sequence: CAWSVDSTHRYF.

CDR3 coding DNA: TGTGCCAGCAGTACAGTCGGACAGGGGGTCTACGAGCAGTACTTC. Translation gives CASSTVGQGVYEQYF. The chain uses TRBV27 and TRBJ2-7, with 10 nucleotides matching TRBD1. Unmatched junction bases numbered 7, after V lost 5 bases and J lost 3 bases. Per germline, CDR1 MNHEY and CDR2 SMNVEV (reference sequence). The CDR3 covers 15 residues.

V gene TRBV9 combines with J gene TRBJ2-1; D is possibly TRBD1 or TRBD2 (6 bases each). The V gene's germline CDR1 is SGDLS and CDR2 YYNGEE. The CDR3 extends over 17 amino acids. V shed 3 bases and J shed 0 bases, with 16 bases lying between them. As DNA, the CDR3 is TGTGCCAGCAGCGATAGCCGCCGGGGGCCCTCCTACAATGAGCAGTTCTTC. Encoded protein: CASSDSRRGPSYNEQFF.

The rearrangement joins TRBV11-2 to TRBJ2-7; D gene ambiguous. CDR3 length: 14 residues. V was shortened by 1 base and J by 2 bases, with 9 bases between the two germline ends. CDR1 SGHAT and CDR2 FQNNGV come from the germline V gene. The CDR3 loop reads CASSLGRLAYEQYF. CDR3 coding DNA: TGTGCCAGCAGCTTAGGGAGACTTGCCTACGAGCAGTACTTC.

The genes are TRBV27 and TRBJ1-1; D ambiguous. Trimming took off 8 bases at V and 0 bases at J, with 10 bases between the two ends. The CDR3 is 13 amino acids. Germline assignment: CDR1 MNHEY and CDR2 SMNVEV (reference sequence). CDR3 in DNA: TGTGCCAGCGGTAACAGTCTGAACACTGAAGCTTTCTTT. Protein sequence: CASGNSLNTEAFF.

The chain links TRBV9 to TRBJ2-5; TRBD2 matches 9 bases. Germline V CDR1 and CDR2: SGDLS, YYNGEE. V shed 4 bases, J shed 2 bases, and the junction held 6 bases outside the gene matches. This CDR3 is built from 15 residues. DNA for the CDR3: TGTGCCAGCAGCCTTAGCGGGAGTGGACAAGAGACCCAGTACTTC. This translates into CASSLSGSGQETQYF.

Regarding this clone: Other DNA sequences of this sample code for an identical CDR3. This chain uses TRBV6-1 with TRBJ1-2; 8 bases match TRBD1. Trimming cost V 6 bases and J 3 bases; bases outside gene matches: 3. The CDR3 extends over 13 amino acids. The germline V gene has CDR1 MNHNS and CDR2 SASEGT. In nucleotides, the CDR3 is TGTGCCAGCAGAGGACAGGGAGACTATGGCTACACCTTC. Protein sequence: CASRGQGDYGYTF.

The CDR3 loop is CASSLFPLNYGYTF. CDR3 nucleotide sequence: TGTGCCAGCAGTTTATTCCCCCTTAACTATGGCTACACCTTC. The chain uses TRBV27 and TRBJ1-2; D unclear. The germline V gene encodes CDR1 MNHEY and CDR2 SMNVEV (reference sequence). This CDR3 comprises 14 residues. Trimming shortened V by 1 base and J by 1 base, and 7 bases separated the two germline ends.

This clone was observed a single time. The gene calls are TRBV10-3 and TRBJ1-6; D may be TRBD1 (6 bases). The CDR3 sequence is 16 residues long. V lost 0 bases and J 5 bases, leaving 11 bases between the germline ends. The germline gives CDR1 ENHRY, CDR2 SYGVKD. CDR3 sequence reads: CAISESGGANNSPLHF. CDR3 bases: TGTGCCATCAGTGAGTCTGGGGGGGCGAATAATTCACCCCTCCACTTT.

V usage is TRBV23-1 and J usage is TRBJ1-5; D gene unclear. TRBV23-1 is an open reading frame, and its role is uncertain. Between the trimmed V and J ends, which lost 0 bases and 0 bases, there was a span of 9 bases. This CDR3 region has 16 residues. This CDR3 reads CASSQSARHSNQPQHF. The CDR3 DNA follows: TGCGCCAGCAGTCAATCAGCGAGACATAGCAATCAGCCCCAGCATTTT.